This T cell receptor beta chain was recovered during a study of shared clonotypes between healthy human individuals. TCRdb's table, derived via immunoSEQ multiplex PCR, lists solely in-frame clones and lacks some. Among under 600,000 clones listed, 97% were seen once. Sequenced: naive CD4+ T cells sorted from blood. Sample subset: CD45RA+ positively selected. This TCR derives from a woman younger than 45 in good health.

The CDR3 coding sequence is TGTGCCAGCAGCTCCCTTTCTGGGACGGAACCCTACGAGCAGTACTTC. Translated, it gives CASSSLSGTEPYEQYF. The J gene is TRBJ2-7, the V gene TRBV11-2, with D perhaps TRBD1 or TRBD2 (5 bases each). The V gene's germline CDR1 is SGHAT and CDR2 FQNNGV. V was shortened by 4 bases and J by 2 bases, with 18 bases between the two germline ends. The CDR3 runs 16 residues.